Listed here are 28 T cell receptor beta chains from one sample, sequenced in a study of blood T cell repertoires in COVID-19. Sequencing was performed with immunoSEQ multiplex PCR; in TCRdb, only in-frame clones are kept and a portion is missing. This sample carries about 400,000 clones, around 90% of them seen once, and the ten largest clones take 2% to 2.5%. Sequenced sample: PBMCs or T cells enriched from blood (not recorded which). The source is a middle-aged woman with acute COVID-19.

The chain combines TRBV7-7 with TRBJ2-2, with D possibly being TRBD1 (5 bases). V was pared by 0 bases and J by 6 bases, with 14 bases between. The germline V gene has CDR1 SSHAT and CDR2 FNYEAQ (reference sequence). This CDR3 is 16 amino acids long. Here the CDR3 reads CASSLAWGKGPGELFF. DNA of the CDR3: TGTGCCAGCAGCTTAGCGTGGGGAAAGGGGCCCGGGGAGCTGTTTTTT. The whole variable domain, remainder taken from reference TRBV7-7 and TRBJ2-2, is GAGVSQSPRYKVTKRGQDVTLRCDPISSHATLYWYQQALGQGPEFLTYFNYEAQPDKSGLPSDRFSAERPEGSISTLTIQRTEQRDSAMYRCASSLAWGKGPGELFFGEGSRLTVL.

The chain links TRBV5-5 to TRBJ1-1; D gene uncertain. The germline gives CDR1 SGHKS, CDR2 YYEKEE (reference sequence). Trimming stripped 0 bases from V and 4 bases from J, with 10 bases between. This CDR3 has 14 residues. The CDR3 nucleotides are TGTGCCAGCAGCTTGGCGGGATCCGGCACTGAAGCTTTCTTT. The encoded protein is CASSLAGSGTEAFF.

Comments on this clone: The same CDR3 also results from other DNA sequences found in this sample. This sequence joins TRBV19 and TRBJ1-3, with D unresolved. Trimming removed 4 bases from V and 0 bases from J, with 10 bases in between. CDR1 and CDR2 from the germline V gene are LNHDA and SQIVND (reference sequence). The CDR3 covers 15 residues. CDR3 DNA: TGTGCCAGTAGTAATTACCGAGACTCTGGAAACACCATATATTTT. It yields the protein CASSNYRDSGNTIYF. The whole variable domain, filled in from reference TRBV19 and TRBJ1-3, reads DGGITQSPKYLFRKEGQNVTLSCEQNLNHDAMYWYRQDPGQGLRLIYYSQIVNDFQKGDIAEGYSVSREKKESFPLTVTSAQKNPTAFYLCASSNYRDSGNTIYFGEGSWLTVV.

The chain employs TRBV5-1 and TRBJ1-4, with D possibly TRBD1 on 5 matching bases. The germline V and J ends were trimmed by 4 bases and 6 bases, with 13 bases remaining between them. CDR1 and CDR2 (germline): SGHRS, YFSETQ. CDR3 size: 14 residues. CDR3 protein: CASSPRTRDEKLFF. The CDR3 coding sequence is TGCGCCAGCAGCCCCCGGACACGGGATGAAAAACTGTTTTTT.

V usage is TRBV5-4 and J usage is TRBJ1-1; 9 bases fit TRBD1. Germline trimming cut 2 bases from V and 4 bases from J; bases unmatched to any gene: 12. Germline lookup yields CDR1 SGHNT and CDR2 YYREEE (reference sequence). The CDR3 consists of 17 residues. CDR3 region: CASSFSGQGVSGTEAFF. Here the CDR3 DNA reads TGTGCCAGCAGCTTCTCGGGACAGGGCGTAAGTGGCACTGAAGCTTTCTTT. Complete variable domain (other parts from reference TRBV5-4 and TRBJ1-1): ETGVTQSPTHLIKTRGQQVTLRCSSQSGHNTVSWYQQALGQGPQFIFQYYREEENGRGNFPPRFSGLQFPNYSSELNVNALELDDSALYLCASSFSGQGVSGTEAFFGQGTRLTVV.

The chain couples TRBV25-1 to TRBJ1-3; TRBD1 is a possible D gene (5 bases). The V and J ends lost 8 bases and 0 bases respectively, with 8 bases between them. The germline V gene encodes CDR1 MGHDK and CDR2 SYGVNS. The CDR3 covers 13 residues. The DNA of the CDR3 is TGTGCCAGCCGACAGACCTCTGGAAACACCATATATTTT. Protein: CASRQTSGNTIYF.

The chain couples TRBV7-9 to TRBJ1-5; unclear D gene. Trimming shortened V by 1 base and J by 6 bases, and 4 bases separated the two germline ends. This CDR3 has 12 residues. In germline, CDR1 is SEHNR, CDR2 FQNEAQ (reference sequence). This CDR3 reads CASSLGAQPQHF. DNA for the CDR3: TGTGCCAGCAGCTTAGGCGCTCAGCCCCAGCATTTT.

V usage is TRBV3-1 (or the pseudogene TRBV3-2) and J usage is TRBJ2-1; TRBD2 aligns across 11 bases. CDR3 length equals 15 residues. Germline loops: CDR1 LGHDT, CDR2 YNNKEL (reference sequence). After removal of 4 bases from V and 9 bases from J, the junction contained 8 bases not matched to a gene. In nucleotides, the CDR3 is TGTGCCAGCAGCCCAAATAGCGGGGGGGCCGGTGAGCAGTTCTTC. This sequence encodes CASSPNSGGAGEQFF.

This clone has a handful of counts. The chain couples TRBV9 to TRBJ1-6, with D unclear. The ends were cut back, 0 bases at V and 5 bases at J, with 3 bases in the middle. This CDR3 has 13 amino acids. Germline lookup yields CDR1 SGDLS and CDR2 YYNGEE. CDR3 coding DNA: TGTGCCAGCAGCGTAGCTGATAATTCACCCCTCCACTTT. It yields the protein CASSVADNSPLHF.

This sequence joins TRBV5-4 and TRBJ1-5, with 8 bases identical to TRBD1. The CDR3 length is 15 residues. Losses at the gene ends were 5 bases for V and 4 bases for J; bases not matched to a gene: 8. CDR1 and CDR2 (germline): SGHNT, YYREEE (reference sequence). The CDR3 protein is CASSTMGQENQPQHF. In DNA, the CDR3 is TGTGCCAGCAGTACCATGGGACAGGAGAATCAGCCCCAGCATTTT.

V is TRBV3-1 (or the pseudogene TRBV3-2) and J is TRBJ2-7, with 9 bases that match TRBD1. The CDR3 is 15 amino acids. Trimming at V came to 2 bases and at J to 4 bases, leaving 6 bases not matched to a gene. Germline V lookup: CDR1 LGHDT, CDR2 YNNKEL (reference sequence). The CDR3 nucleotides read TGTGCCAGCAGCCAAACAGGGGGCCGGGGGTACGAGCAGTACTTC. Protein: CASSQTGGRGYEQYF.

This sequence joins TRBV25-1 and TRBJ1-1; unclear D gene. Germline assignment: CDR1 MGHDK and CDR2 SYGVNS. CDR3 length: 14 amino acids. The CDR3 sequence: CASADHTGNTEAFF. For the CDR3, the DNA is TGTGCTTCAGCCGACCATACGGGGAACACTGAAGCTTTCTTT.

The CDR3: CASSGDFRSGNTIYF. The CDR3 nucleotides are TGCGCCAGCAGTGGGGACTTCCGCTCTGGAAACACCATATATTTT. The chain combines TRBV23-1 with TRBJ1-3; TRBD1 is a possible D gene (5 bases). TRBV23-1 is designated an ORF whose function remains uncertain. The CDR3 is 15 amino acids. Between the trimmed V and J ends, which lost 5 bases and 0 bases, there was a span of 11 bases.

The genes are TRBV7-9 and TRBJ1-1; tentatively, D is TRBD1 (5 bases). CDR3 length: 18 amino acids. CDR1 SEHNR and CDR2 FQNEAQ come from the germline V gene (reference sequence). Trimming stripped 0 bases from V and 2 bases from J, with 19 bases between. CDR3 amino acids: CASSLAFRAGRPNTEAFF. The CDR3 DNA reads as TGTGCCAGCAGCTTAGCGTTTAGGGCAGGGAGGCCCAACACTGAAGCTTTCTTT.

V and J are TRBV7-8 and TRBJ2-3; the match to TRBD1 covers 10 bases. The CDR3 runs to 14 residues. V lost 5 bases and J lost 5; bases outside the gene matches: 4. Germline-derived CDR1 and CDR2 are SGHVS and FQNEAQ. CDR3 loop: CASSTRDRGDTQYF. The CDR3, as DNA: TGTGCCAGCAGCACTCGGGACAGGGGAGATACGCAGTATTTT.

The chain recombines TRBV4-1 with TRBJ2-7; 7 positions match TRBD1. Germline CDR1 is MGHRA and CDR2 is YSYEKL. The CDR3 covers 15 residues. The V and J ends lost 3 bases and 1 base, in that order; junction bases with no gene match: 6. CDR3 in DNA: TGCGCCAGCAGCCAGCCAAGGACAGGTTCCTACGAGCAGTACTTC. Encoded protein: CASSQPRTGSYEQYF.

Only a few counts were recorded for this clone. J is TRBJ2-7 and V is TRBV3-1 (or the pseudogene TRBV3-2); 13 bases match TRBD2. In germline, CDR1 is LGHDT, CDR2 YNNKEL (reference sequence). This CDR3 contains 16 residues. The J segment lost 3 bases and the V segment lost 3 bases, leaving 5 bases of the junction unmatched. CDR3 sequence: CASSQGTSGAYYEQYF. CDR3 in DNA: TGTGCCAGCAGCCAGGGGACTAGCGGGGCCTACTACGAGCAGTACTTC.

This clone was detected only once. The chain links TRBV24-1 to TRBJ2-1; 10 nucleotides align to TRBD1. J was trimmed by 8 bases and V by 3 bases; bases with no gene match: 9. Germline V gene sequence: CDR1 KGHDR, CDR2 SFDVKD. The CDR3 runs 16 residues. CDR3 sequence: CATSDPRQGANDEQFF. The CDR3 nucleotides are TGTGCCACCAGTGATCCGAGACAGGGGGCGAACGATGAGCAGTTCTTC.

The chain carries TRBV6-5 and TRBJ1-1, with 8 positions matching TRBD1. Per the germline V gene, CDR1 is MNHEY and CDR2 is SVGAGI. The ends lost 2 bases at V and 1 base at J; junction bases unmatched: 3. This CDR3 is 15 amino acids long. The CDR3 DNA is TGTGCCAGCAGTTACACAGGGGGAAGGAACACTGAAGCTTTCTTT. Protein product: CASSYTGGRNTEAFF.

The genes are TRBV7-9 and TRBJ1-2, with D hard to call. Trimming took 4 bases from V and 4 from J, leaving 7 bases between them. The germline gives CDR1 SEHNR, CDR2 FQNEAQ (reference sequence). The CDR3 extends over 12 amino acids. CDR3 bases: TGTGCCAGCAGCTCCGACACCTATGGCTACACCTTC. Translated, it gives CASSSDTYGYTF.

V gene TRBV5-1 combines with J gene TRBJ1-2; D ambiguous. The CDR3 covers 16 residues. The germline V gene encodes CDR1 SGHRS and CDR2 YFSETQ. V was shortened by 1 base and J by 0 bases, with 13 bases between the two germline ends. CDR3 sequence reads: CASSLYGVLSNYGYTF. As DNA, the CDR3 is TGCGCCAGCAGCTTGTACGGGGTACTCTCTAACTATGGCTACACCTTC. The full variable domain, its missing parts supplied by reference TRBV5-1 and TRBJ1-2, is KAGVTQTPRYLIKTRGQQVTLSCSPISGHRSVSWYQQTPGQGLQFLFEYFSETQRNKGNFPGRFSGRQFSNSRSEMNVSTLELGDSALYLCASSLYGVLSNYGYTFGSGTRLTVV.

This clone appeared once. This rearrangement joins TRBV12-5 to TRBJ1-2, with a weak D call TRBD1 (6 bases). The CDR3 is 13 amino acids. The V end was cut by 7 bases, the J end by 5 bases, with 14 bases between. CDR1 and CDR2 from the germline V gene are LGHNT and FRNRAP. This chain's CDR3 is CASAPDSSYGYTF. CDR3 DNA: TGTGCTAGTGCCCCGGACAGCAGTTATGGCTACACCTTC. Drawing the rest from reference TRBV12-5 and TRBJ1-2, the complete variable domain is DARVTQTPRHKVTEMGQEVTMRCQPILGHNTVFWYRQTMMQGLELLAYFRNRAPLDDSGMPKDRFSAEMPDATLATLKIQPSEPRDSAVYFCASAPDSSYGYTFGSGTRLTVV.

The V and J genes are TRBV19 and TRBJ1-4, with 7 positions matching TRBD1. The V segment lost 5 bases and the J segment 4 bases; nucleotides outside the gene matches: 4. There are 14 residues in the CDR3. The V gene's germline CDR1 is LNHDA and CDR2 SQIVND (reference sequence). The CDR3, as DNA: TGTGCCAGTAGTGGACAGGTTCTTAATGAAAAACTGTTTTTT. Protein: CASSGQVLNEKLFF. The whole variable domain, remainder taken from reference TRBV19 and TRBJ1-4, is DGGITQSPKYLFRKEGQNVTLSCEQNLNHDAMYWYRQDPGQGLRLIYYSQIVNDFQKGDIAEGYSVSREKKESFPLTVTSAQKNPTAFYLCASSGQVLNEKLFFGSGTQLSVL.

The chain combines TRBV19 with TRBJ1-5; D not certain. Deletions cut 4 bases from V and 8 bases from J, with 9 bases between. This CDR3 is 12 amino acids long. The V gene's germline CDR1 is LNHDA and CDR2 SQIVND (reference sequence). The CDR3 here is CASSTNNKPQHF. For the CDR3, the DNA is TGTGCCAGTAGTACCAACAACAAGCCCCAGCATTTT.

The chain links TRBV6-5 to TRBJ1-5; weak D call: TRBD1 (5 bases). Germline-derived CDR1 and CDR2 are MNHEY and SVGAGI. This CDR3 has 16 residues. V lost 0 bases and J lost 5, with 14 bases in between. The CDR3 reads CASSYSIRQGDQPQHF. CDR3 in DNA: TGTGCCAGCAGTTACTCGATAAGGCAGGGCGATCAGCCCCAGCATTTT.

This clone was recorded only once. The J gene is TRBJ2-7, the V gene TRBV9; D may be TRBD2 (7 bases). The CDR3 spans 14 residues. Germline V lookup: CDR1 SGDLS, CDR2 YYNGEE. Trimming took off 4 bases at V and 0 bases at J, with 11 bases between the two ends. CDR3 DNA sequence: TGTGCCAGCAGCACGGGGGGCAGCTCCTACGAGCAGTACTTC. Its protein product is CASSTGGSSYEQYF. Full variable domain (missing parts from reference TRBV9 and TRBJ2-7): DSGVTQTPKHLITATGQRVTLRCSPRSGDLSVYWYQQSLDQGLQFLIQYYNGEERAKGNILERFSAQQFPDLHSELNLSSLELGDSALYFCASSTGGSSYEQYFGPGTRLTVT.

The rearrangement uses TRBV5-5 and TRBJ1-3; no firm D call. The CDR3 has 15 residues. CDR1 is SGHKS and CDR2 is YYEKEE in the germline V gene (reference sequence). V lost 0 bases and J 0 bases, leaving 7 bases between the germline ends. CDR3 nucleotide sequence: TGTGCCAGCAGCTTGGTACAGCCCTCTGGAAACACCATATATTTT. Its translation is CASSLVQPSGNTIYF.

The chain employs TRBV6-1 and TRBJ1-1, with a weak D call TRBD1 (5 bases). The V and J ends lost 2 bases and 5 bases respectively, with 21 bases between them. The CDR3 covers 17 residues. Germline CDR1 is MNHNS and CDR2 is SASEGT. CDR3 sequence: CASSELRGSLLATEAFF. CDR3 sequence (DNA): TGTGCCAGCAGTGAACTAAGGGGTAGCTTATTGGCGACTGAAGCTTTCTTT.